This T cell receptor beta chain was documented in a study of glioma-infiltrating T cells after dendritic cell vaccination. Turning to the study itself: The vaccine used monocyte-derived dendritic cells pulsed overnight with autologous tumor lysate.

Time point here: after dendritic cell vaccination, including at tumor progression/relapse. This CDR3 has 14 amino acids. V lost 5 bases and J lost 3, with 13 bases in between. CDR1 ENHRY and CDR2 SYGVKD come from the germline V gene. The repertoire was sequenced with immunoSEQ multiplex PCR; TCRdb's copy has only in-frame clones and lacks some. The top ten hold 2.1% of the sample, which has 85,000 to 100,000 clones, 75% to 85% seen once. Here the sequenced sample was blood, taken after dendritic cell vaccination. The chain has TRBV10-3 and TRBJ1-1; D possibly corresponds to TRBD1 (6 bases). The receptor was isolated from a human donor with glioblastoma. The CDR3 loop is CAISRGTPDTEAFF. The CDR3 bases are TGTGCCATCAGTCGAGGGACACCAGACACTGAAGCTTTCTTT.